Shown below are 19 T cell receptor beta chains from a single sample sequenced in a study of post-analysis software for immune sequencing data. Overall study results and limits: The study found TRBV5-6, TRBV5-1 and TRBV20-1 among a few TRBV segments more frequent in patients than controls.

What these receptors recognize is not known. cDNA libraries of TCR beta carried unique molecular identifiers. One entry per CDR3 protein, called by TCRdb with MiXCR from the PCR reads. Of about 820,000 distinct CDR3 sequences in the sample, about 50% are singletons; the top ten hold about 4.8%. Material for sequencing was blood. These receptors all come from a girl aged 5-17 years with multiple sclerosis.

The CDR3 here is CAISESRTGDDNEQFF. In DNA, the CDR3 is TGTGCCATCAGTGAGTCGAGGACAGGGGACGACAATGAGCAGTTCTTC. The rearrangement joins TRBV10-3 to TRBJ2-1; TRBD1 matches 9 bases. Germline V gene sequence: CDR1 ENHRY, CDR2 SYGVKD. Losses at the gene ends were 0 bases for V and 5 bases for J; bases not matched to a gene: 5. The CDR3 runs to 16 residues.

This clonotype was recorded a few times. V and J are TRBV5-5 and TRBJ1-2; D is ambiguous. CDR1 is SGHKS, CDR2 YYEKEE, per germline (reference sequence). V dropped 4 bases and J dropped 0 bases, with 10 bases sitting between them. The CDR3 sequence is 14 residues long. The DNA for the CDR3 is TGTGCCAGCAGCAACCCGGGATCTAACTATGGCTACACCTTC. It translates to CASSNPGSNYGYTF.

V gene TRBV29-1 combines with J gene TRBJ2-6; no clear D. Germline values: CDR1 SQVTM, CDR2 ANQGSEA. V shed 5 bases and J shed 3 bases, with 11 bases lying between them. The CDR3 has 14 residues. The DNA of the CDR3 is TGCAGCGTTCTAACCCTGCATGGGGCCAACGTCCTGACTTTC. This sequence encodes CSVLTLHGANVLTF.

This chain connects TRBV7-9 to TRBJ2-6; D is uncertain. Germline assignment: CDR1 SEHNR and CDR2 FQNEAQ (reference sequence). Trimming shortened V by 5 bases and J by 3 bases, and 26 bases separated the two germline ends. The CDR3 spans 20 residues. For the CDR3, the DNA is TGTGCCAGCAGCCCAAGGTGGGCAGGTTCGCGTTCAGTTGGGGCCAACGTCCTGACTTTC. Translated, it gives CASSPRWAGSRSVGANVLTF. The complete variable domain, with remaining parts taken from reference TRBV7-9 and TRBJ2-6, reads DTGVSQNPRHKITKRGQNVTFRCDPISEHNRLYWYRQTLGQGPEFLTYFQNEAQLEKSRLLSDRFSAERPKGSFSTLEIQRTEQGDSAMYLCASSPRWAGSRSVGANVLTFGAGSRLTVL.

This clonotype showed up just a few times. V usage is TRBV7-6 and J usage is TRBJ1-5, with 7 positions matching TRBD1. Per germline, CDR1 SGHVS and CDR2 FNYEAQ. The CDR3 is made up of 19 amino acids. V shed 0 bases and J 3 bases; nucleotides not matched to a gene: 14. CDR3 DNA sequence: TGTGCCAGCAGCTTAGCTCCGGCAGGGGGAATGGGTGTCAATCAGCCCCAGCATTTT. It specifies CASSLAPAGGMGVNQPQHF.

The chain employs TRBV5-1 and TRBJ2-5; D is possibly TRBD2 (6 bases). The end of the DNA is better explained by TRBJ2-7, so the J call may be wrong. CDR3 length: 16 residues. Germline V gene lookup returns CDR1 SGHRS and CDR2 YFSETQ. This CDR3 reads CASSLEVGRIAYEQYF. The CDR3 nucleotides are TGCGCCAGCAGCTTGGAGGTGGGGAGGATTGCCTACGAGCAGTACTTC.

The chain couples TRBV29-1 to TRBJ2-3; no clear D gene. The CDR3 consists of 13 residues. The V gene lost 4 bases and the J gene lost 2 bases, with 10 bases spanning the gap. Germline V lookup: CDR1 SQVTM, CDR2 ANQGSEA. CDR3 loop: CSVVVLNTDTQYF. Here the CDR3 DNA reads TGCAGCGTTGTCGTACTCAACACAGATACGCAGTATTTT.

The chain has TRBV5-1 and TRBJ1-2; the D is unclear. Per germline, CDR1 SGHRS and CDR2 YFSETQ. Between the trimmed V and J ends, which lost 3 bases and 4 bases, there was a span of 13 bases. This CDR3 contains 14 residues. The CDR3 region has the DNA TGCGCCAGCAGCTCGCTTGACGGACTCTATGGCTACACCTTC. Protein sequence: CASSSLDGLYGYTF.

In its sample, this clonotype was seen once. The chain combines TRBV7-8 with TRBJ2-2; D might be TRBD2 (7 bases). Germline V lookup: CDR1 SGHVS, CDR2 FQNEAQ. This CDR3 comprises 16 residues. V was pared by 4 bases and J by 6 bases, with 18 bases between. CDR3 sequence reads: CASSSRGGALAGELFF. CDR3 nucleotide sequence: TGTGCCAGCAGCTCAAGGGGGGGGGCGTTGGCCGGGGAGCTGTTTTTT.

This clonotype was observed a handful of times. The rearrangement links TRBV7-2 to TRBJ2-7; 11 positions match TRBD2. This CDR3 is 19 amino acids long. V lost 1 base to trimming and J lost 7 bases; unmatched junction nucleotides: 18. The V gene's germline CDR1 is SGHTA and CDR2 FQGNSA. CDR3 residues: CASSLGGLADAPSYNEQYF. In DNA, the CDR3 is TGTGCCAGCAGCTTAGGGGGACTAGCGGATGCCCCCTCCTACAATGAGCAGTACTTC.

CDR3 sequence reads: CASSLVQGGTGELFF. The CDR3 DNA is TGCGCCAGCAGCTTGGTTCAGGGGGGCACCGGGGAGCTGTTTTTT. The V gene is TRBV5-1, the J gene TRBJ2-2; possible D gene TRBD1, 7 bases. Germline CDR1 is SGHRS and CDR2 is YFSETQ. With 0 bases removed from V and 4 bases from J, the gap between germline ends came to 10 bases. The CDR3 is made up of 15 amino acids. Together with reference TRBV5-1 and TRBJ2-2, the CDR3 gives the full variable domain: KAGVTQTPRYLIKTRGQQVTLSCSPISGHRSVSWYQQTPGQGLQFLFEYFSETQRNKGNFPGRFSGRQFSNSRSEMNVSTLELGDSALYLCASSLVQGGTGELFFGEGSRLTVL.

This chain links TRBV20-1 with TRBJ2-5; the D call may be TRBD1 or TRBD2 (6 bases each). The CDR3 covers 16 residues. In germline, CDR1 is DFQATT, CDR2 SNEGSKA (reference sequence). Trimming shortened V by 0 bases and J by 11 bases, and 25 bases separated the two germline ends. Written as DNA, the CDR3 is TGCAGTGCTAGAGACGTCGGAAAGGGGGGCCTCAATGAGCAGTACTTC. The encoded protein is CSARDVGKGGLNEQYF.

The rearrangement joins TRBV4-2 to TRBJ2-7, with TRBD1 as a possible D gene (6 bases). Germline CDR1 LGHNA, CDR2 YNFKEQ. This CDR3 comprises 15 residues. Between the trimmed V and J ends, which lost 3 bases and 3 bases, there was a span of 15 bases. CDR3 nucleotide sequence: TGTGCCAGCAGCCAGCCTCTCACAGGGAACTACGAGCAGTACTTC. Translation gives CASSQPLTGNYEQYF.

The chain uses TRBV4-1 and TRBJ1-2, with D maybe TRBD1 (5 bases). This CDR3 has 15 amino acids. Germline values: CDR1 MGHRA, CDR2 YSYEKL. Trimming took off 4 bases at V and 8 bases at J, with 20 bases between the two ends. In DNA, the CDR3 is TGCGCCAGCAGCCCCAGAGAGAGCAGGGACGACGGCTACACCTTC. Its protein is CASSPRESRDDGYTF.

The count of this clonotype is one. The V and J genes are TRBV10-3 and TRBJ2-1, with TRBD2 matching 9 bases. V was clipped by 3 bases and J by 4 bases; unmatched bases: 7. Germline CDR1 reads ENHRY; CDR2 reads SYGVKD. The CDR3 is 16 amino acids. The CDR3 loop is CAISETGLAPYNEQFF. The DNA for the CDR3 is TGTGCCATCAGTGAAACGGGACTAGCCCCGTACAATGAGCAGTTCTTC.

This clonotype has more than one count but fewer than ten. CDR3 DNA sequence: TGTGCCAGCAGCCAAGATCGTGGGGGCGCATACGAGCAGTACTTC. Encoded protein: CASSQDRGGAYEQYF. The rearrangement links TRBV3-1 to TRBJ2-7; possible D gene TRBD1, 6 bases. This CDR3 is built from 15 residues. Germline CDR1 LGHDT, CDR2 YNNKEL (reference sequence). The V end lost 0 bases, the J end lost 4 bases, and 13 bases lay between the germline ends.

For this clonotype: One junction end disagrees with the germline gene, perhaps due to a read error. The rearrangement uses TRBV29-1 and TRBJ1-1; D is possibly TRBD1 (6 bases). The germline CDR1 and CDR2 sequences are SQVTM and ANQGSEA. The CDR3 runs 15 residues. DNA for the CDR3: TGCAGCGTTGAAGTTAGGTACAGGGAGTACACTGAAACTTTCTTT. Protein: CSVEVRYREYTETFF. Drawing the rest from reference TRBV29-1 and TRBJ1-1, the complete variable domain is SAVISQKPSRDICQRGTSLTIQCQVDSQVTMMFWYRQQPGQSLTLIATANQGSEATYESGFVIDKFPISRPNLTFSTLTVSNMSPEDSSIYLCSVEVRYREYTETFFGQGTRLTVV.

This clonotype was counted a few times. The chain recombines TRBV5-6 with TRBJ1-1; 7 bases match TRBD1. In germline, CDR1 is SGHDT, CDR2 YYEEEE. V trimming: 4 bases; J trimming: 0 bases; junction bases outside the gene matches: 3. The CDR3 sequence is 14 residues long. In DNA form, the CDR3 reads TGTGCCAGCAGCCCGACAGGGCTGAACACTGAAGCTTTCTTT. This gives the protein CASSPTGLNTEAFF.

This CDR3 is CASSLEGEDTQYF. The CDR3 DNA reads as TGTGCCAGCAGCTTAGAGGGCGAGGATACGCAGTATTTT. V usage is TRBV11-3 and J usage is TRBJ2-3; D gene ambiguous. Germline-derived CDR1 and CDR2 are SGHNT and YENEEA. Trimming removed 0 bases from V and 6 bases from J, with 7 bases in between. The CDR3 consists of 13 residues.